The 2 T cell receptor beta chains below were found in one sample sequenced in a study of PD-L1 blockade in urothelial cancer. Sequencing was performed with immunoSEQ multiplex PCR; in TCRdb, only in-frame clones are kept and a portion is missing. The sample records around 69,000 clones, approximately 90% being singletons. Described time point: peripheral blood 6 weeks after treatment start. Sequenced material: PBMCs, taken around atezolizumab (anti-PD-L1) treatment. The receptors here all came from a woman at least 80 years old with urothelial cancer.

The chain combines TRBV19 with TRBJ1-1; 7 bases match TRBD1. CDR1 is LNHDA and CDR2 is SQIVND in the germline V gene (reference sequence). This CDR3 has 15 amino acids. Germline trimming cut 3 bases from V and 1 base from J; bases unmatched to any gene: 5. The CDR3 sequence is CASSIGGTANTEAFF. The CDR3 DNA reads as TGTGCCAGTAGTATTGGGGGGACAGCGAACACTGAAGCTTTCTTT.

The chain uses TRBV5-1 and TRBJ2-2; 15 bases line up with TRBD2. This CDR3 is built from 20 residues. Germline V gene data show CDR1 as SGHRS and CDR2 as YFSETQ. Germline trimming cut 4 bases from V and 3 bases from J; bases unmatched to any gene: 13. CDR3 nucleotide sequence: TGCGCCAGCAGCATTCTAGTCCCGGGACTAGCGGGAGGTGACACCGGGGAGCTGTTTTTT. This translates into CASSILVPGLAGGDTGELFF. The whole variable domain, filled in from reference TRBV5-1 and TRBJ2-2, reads KAGVTQTPRYLIKTRGQQVTLSCSPISGHRSVSWYQQTPGQGLQFLFEYFSETQRNKGNFPGRFSGRQFSNSRSEMNVSTLELGDSALYLCASSILVPGLAGGDTGELFFGEGSRLTVL.